This TCR beta chain stems from a study of technical replicates of blood from a few donors. Profiling relied on immunoSEQ multiplex PCR, and the TCRdb table lists in-frame clones only, not all of them. Of 80,000 or so clones listed, 95% to 97% were seen once; the top ten hold around 0.2%. V was clipped by 5 bases and J by 4 bases, with 9 bases between them. The CDR3 extends over 12 amino acids. Germline values: CDR1 SGHAT, CDR2 FQNNGV. The J gene is TRBJ2-7, the V gene TRBV11-2; maybe TRBD1 (6 bases). The sequencing sample was made of T cells isolated from PBMCs. The clonotype was recovered from a human donor in good health. CDR3 coding DNA: TGTGCCAGCAGCCAGACAGGATACGAGCAGTACTTC. It translates to CASSQTGYEQYF.